This record covers a single T cell receptor beta chain. Naive CD8 cells, CD45RO-negative and positively selected for CCR7, excluded terminally differentiated effector memory CD45RA+ cells. The protocol was immunoSEQ multiplex PCR, while the TCRdb copy is restricted to in-frame clones and leaves out a portion. In the table there are approximately 2,200,000 clones, around 93% of which are singletons. The CDR3 totals 14 residues. The germline V gene has CDR1 MGHRA and CDR2 YSYEKL. Trimming left V 8 bases short and J 1 base short, with 13 bases between. The data derive from a study of shared clonotypes between healthy human individuals.

The sequenced sample was naive CD8+ T cells from PBMCs. The clonotype was recovered from a man aged 18 to 30 in good health. Some clones in this sample may be carry-over from other donors' samples. V gene TRBV4-1 combines with J gene TRBJ2-3; a possible D gene is TRBD1 (5 bases). CDR3 sequence: CASAPGAGTDTQYF. The CDR3 nucleotides read TGCGCCAGCGCTCCTGGGGCGGGCACAGATACGCAGTATTTT.